The subject of this entry is one T cell receptor beta chain. No antigen is known for it. The data derive from a study of cytomegalovirus exposure and HLA in healthy donors. Study-level results: TCR beta chains associated with HLA were, in a later analysis, more clonally expanded than equally common others. HLA alleles were associated with 16,951 TCR beta sequences in a later analysis at 0.05 false discovery rate. It was 164 TCR beta chains that were listed as cytomegalovirus-associated.

Germline values: CDR1 SGHAT, CDR2 FQNNGV. The trim removed 4 bases at V and 5 bases at J, leaving 9 bases unmatched. The CDR3 spans 16 residues. Primers for the PCR totalled 60 Vbeta and 13 Jbeta. Generated by immunoSEQ multiplex PCR, the TCRdb table keeps only in-frame clones and is missing some. Here the sample spans 100,000 to 150,000 clones, just under 80% being singletons. The chain joins TRBV11-2 to TRBJ2-1; 9 nucleotides agree with TRBD1. Sequencing was carried out using PBMCs. This clonotype originated in a woman in her 40s in good health and CMV-seronegative. The CDR3 loop reads CASSSPDRGFHNEQFF. The CDR3 region has the DNA TGTGCCAGCAGCTCCCCGGACAGGGGTTTCCACAATGAGCAGTTCTTC.